This T cell receptor (beta chain) was captured by sequencing in a study of STAT3 mutations in large granular lymphocyte leukemia. The overall study: More than half of T-LGLL patients received immunosuppressive therapy. Study-level points and caveats: Clonal expansion was inferred from samples taken at other timepoints. TCR clonotype switching after therapy occurred in about 30% of the 18 patients. Every T-cell large granular lymphocyte leukemia patient had at least one immunodominant TCR beta clonotype.

Germline CDR1 LNHNV, CDR2 YYDKDF (reference sequence). Trimming left V 0 bases short and J 9 bases short, with 9 bases between. CDR3 size: 12 residues. Only in-frame clones appear in the TCRdb table, and some are missing; sequencing was by immunoSEQ multiplex PCR. The table shows roughly 30,000 clones, with around 80% occurring only once. Note on this clone: What it binds is unknown.

This TCR derives from a woman aged 50 to 60 with T-cell large granular lymphocyte leukemia. Some clones in this sample may be carry-over from other donors' samples. Sequencing input: peripheral blood mononuclear cells. The chain uses TRBV15 and TRBJ2-7; D may be TRBD2 (6 bases). CDR3 coding DNA: TGTGCCACCAGCAGAGATGGAGGGGTGCAGTACTTC. This gives the protein CATSRDGGVQYF.